Listed below are T cell receptor beta chains from one sample, sequenced in a study of blood T cells in healthy people across ages. TCRdb called the 5' RACE reads again in MiXCR, with one record for every CDR3 protein. The sample has more than 800,000 distinct CDR3 sequences; about 30% are singletons. Sequences were obtained from blood. All receptors come from a woman aged 80 or over in good health. Both conserved end residues are part of each CDR3. The order of the fields is D gene, clone size, V gene, J gene, CDR3 DNA, CDR3 protein. A D gene is named only where the DNA matches it firmly. Only part of the rows carry a size: once, few, many, or a class if the clone is expanded.

-	many	TRBV20-1	TRBJ2-5	TGCAGTGCTAGACGGGGGGACAGGACATGGGAGACCCAGTACTTC	CSARRGDRTWETQYF
-	-	TRBV5-4	TRBJ2-5	TGTGCCAGCAGTACAAGGCGTGGGGAGACCCAGTACTTC	CASSTRRGETQYF
TRBD2	many	TRBV20-1	TRBJ2-4	TGCAGTGCTAGAGATTGGGGGGGAGCCAAAAACATTCAGTACTTC	CSARDWGGAKNIQYF
-	many	TRBV2	TRBJ1-4	TGTGCCAGCAGTGAGGGCAGGGCCGGAGAAAAACTGTTTTTT	CASSEGRAGEKLFF
TRBD1	-	TRBV7-2	TRBJ2-3	TGTGCCAGCAGCCCGGGACAGGGGGCTGGTACGCAGTATTTT	CASSPGQGAGTQYF
TRBD1	-	TRBV6-2/TRBV6-3	TRBJ1-1	TGTGCCAGCAGCTACCGCAGGGGGCCCAATGAAGCTTTCTTT	CASSYRRGPNEAFF
TRBD2	few	TRBV4-1	TRBJ2-4	TGCGCCAGCAGCCAAGGTCATCCGGGACTAGCGGGGGGCCGACTAGCCAAAAACATTCAGTACTTC	CASSQGHPGLAGGRLAKNIQYF
TRBD2	few	TRBV3-1	TRBJ2-3	TGTGCCAGCAGCCGCAGACTAGCGGGGAACACAGATACGCAGTATTTT	CASSRRLAGNTDTQYF
-	few	TRBV7-9	TRBJ2-2	TGTGCCAGCAGCTCCCTCGGGGGATCTAACACCGGGGAGCTGTTTTTT	CASSSLGGSNTGELFF
-	-	TRBV29-1	TRBJ1-5	TGCAGCGTTGTAAGGGAGGACGGTCAGCCCCAGCATTTT	CSVVREDGQPQHF
-	many	TRBV5-8	TRBJ1-4	TGTGCCAGCAGCTTCTCAGGGCGGTTCGGAAAACTGTTTTTT	CASSFSGRFGKLFF
-	-	TRBV15	TRBJ2-7	TGTGCCACCAGCAGAGGACAACCGACTAGAAACGAGCAGTACTTC	CATSRGQPTRNEQYF
-	few	TRBV5-1	TRBJ2-3	TGCGCCAGCAGGCCCGGGACCATTGGGGGCACAGATACGCAGTATTTT	CASRPGTIGGTDTQYF